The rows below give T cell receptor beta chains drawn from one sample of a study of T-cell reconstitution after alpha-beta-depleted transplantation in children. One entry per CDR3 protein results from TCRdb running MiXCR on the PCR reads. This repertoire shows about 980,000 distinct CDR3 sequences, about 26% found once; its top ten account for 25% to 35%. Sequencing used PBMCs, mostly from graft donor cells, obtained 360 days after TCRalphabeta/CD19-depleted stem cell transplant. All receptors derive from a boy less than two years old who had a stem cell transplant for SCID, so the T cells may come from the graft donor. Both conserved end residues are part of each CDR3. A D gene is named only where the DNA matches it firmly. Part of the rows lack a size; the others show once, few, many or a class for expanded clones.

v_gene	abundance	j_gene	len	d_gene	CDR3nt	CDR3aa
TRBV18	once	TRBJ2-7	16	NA	TGTGCCAGCTCACCAACCCAGGGACGGATTTCCTACGAGCAGTACTTC	CASSPTQGRISYEQYF
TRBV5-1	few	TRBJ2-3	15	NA	TGCGCCAGCAGCAAATCATCAGGGTTGGAAGATACGCAGTATTTT	CASSKSSGLEDTQYF
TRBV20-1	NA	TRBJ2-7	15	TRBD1	TGCAGTGCTAGGGGGCTGGGACAGGGGACCTACGAGCAGTACTTC	CSARGLGQGTYEQYF
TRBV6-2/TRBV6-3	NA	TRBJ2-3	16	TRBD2	TGTGCCAGCAGGCCCCAGCGGGGCTCTAGCACAGATACGCAGTATTTT	CASRPQRGSSTDTQYF
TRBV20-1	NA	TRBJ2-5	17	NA	TGCTGTGCTAGAGTGTCTATTGGGGTCCAGGGTATAGAGACCCAGTACTTC	CCARVSIGVQGIETQYF
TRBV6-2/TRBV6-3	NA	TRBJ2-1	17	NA	TGTGCCAGCACCGAAATACCTGGAACAGGGACTGACAATGAGCAGTTCTTC	CASTEIPGTGTDNEQFF
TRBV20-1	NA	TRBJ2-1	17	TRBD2	TGCAGTGCTCCCACCCAACCGGGACTAGTCCTCTACAATGAGCAGTTCTTC	CSAPTQPGLVLYNEQFF
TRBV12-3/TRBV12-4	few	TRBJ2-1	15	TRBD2	TGTGCCAGCAGCCCCGGGACTAGCGGGGGGGATGAGCAGTTCTTC	CASSPGTSGGDEQFF
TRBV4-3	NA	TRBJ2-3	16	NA	TGCGCCAGCAGCCACGTACGGGACACCTACACAGATACGCAGTATTTT	CASSHVRDTYTDTQYF
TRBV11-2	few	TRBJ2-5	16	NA	TGTGCCAGCAGCCCGTCCGACAGGTCGTACCAAGAGACCCAGTACTTC	CASSPSDRSYQETQYF
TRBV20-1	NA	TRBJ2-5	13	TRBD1	TGCAGTGCCTTGGACAGGGACCAAGAGACCCAGTACTTC	CSALDRDQETQYF
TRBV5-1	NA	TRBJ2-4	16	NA	TGCGCCAGCAGCTTGCCGGGACCGGGGATGGAAAACATTCAGTACTTC	CASSLPGPGMENIQYF
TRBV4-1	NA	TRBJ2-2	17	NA	TGCGCCAGCAGCCAAGTGCCGGGCCCGGGACGGACCGGGGAGCTGTTTTTT	CASSQVPGPGRTGELFF
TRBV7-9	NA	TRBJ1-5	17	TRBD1	TGTGCCAGCAGCCGAGCTGACAGGGGACGGGAAAATCAGCCCCAGCATTTT	CASSRADRGRENQPQHF
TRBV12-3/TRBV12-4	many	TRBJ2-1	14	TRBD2	TGTGCCAGCAGCCCCGGGACTAGCGACAATGAGCAGTTCTTC	CASSPGTSDNEQFF
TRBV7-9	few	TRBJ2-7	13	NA	TGTGCCAGCAGCCCGGTCCTTCGCTACGAGCAGTACTTC	CASSPVLRYEQYF
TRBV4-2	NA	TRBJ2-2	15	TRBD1	TGTGCCAGCAGCCAAGAGGACAGGGACACCGGGGAGCTGTTTTTT	CASSQEDRDTGELFF
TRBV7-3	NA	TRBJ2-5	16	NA	TGTGCCAGCAGCTATTCAGGAGACAGAAACCAAGAGACCCAGTACTTC	CASSYSGDRNQETQYF
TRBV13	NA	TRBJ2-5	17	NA	TGTGCCAGCAGCTTGCTCCGATGGCGGGGCGACCAAGAGACCCAGTACTTC	CASSLLRWRGDQETQYF
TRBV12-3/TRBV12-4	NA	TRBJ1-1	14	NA	TGTGCCAGCACCTGGGGGGGTTTGAACACTGAAGCTTTCTTT	CASTWGGLNTEAFF
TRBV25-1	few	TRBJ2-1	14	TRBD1	TGTGCCAGCAGTAGGAGGACAGGGATGAATGAGCAGTTCTTC	CASSRRTGMNEQFF
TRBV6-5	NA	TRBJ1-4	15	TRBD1	TGTGCCAGCAGTTACGGGACAGCGAGGAATGAAAAACTGTTTTTT	CASSYGTARNEKLFF
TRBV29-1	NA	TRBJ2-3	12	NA	TGCAGCGCACTAGACAGCACAGATACGCAGTATTTT	CSALDSTDTQYF
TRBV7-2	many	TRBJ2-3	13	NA	TGTGCCAGCAGCTTAGATGGGGCGGATACGCAGTATTTT	CASSLDGADTQYF
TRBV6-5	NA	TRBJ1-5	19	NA	TGTGCCAGCAGTTACTTCCCCCAGGAAATACGGGGTAGCAATCAGCCCCAGCATTTT	CASSYFPQEIRGSNQPQHF
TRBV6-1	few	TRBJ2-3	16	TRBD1	TGTGCCAGCAACCGAGACAGGGGGCAAAAAGCAGATACGCAGTATTTT	CASNRDRGQKADTQYF
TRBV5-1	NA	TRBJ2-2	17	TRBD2	TGCGCCAGCAGCCTGGCCGGCGGGGGGGCCTTCGGCGGGGAGCTGTTTTTT	CASSLAGGGAFGGELFF
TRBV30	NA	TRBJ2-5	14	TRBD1	TGTGCCTGGAGTGCATGGGCAGGGGGAGAGACCCAGTACTTC	CAWSAWAGGETQYF
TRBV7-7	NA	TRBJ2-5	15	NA	TGTGCCAGCAGCTTAGGATCCAGCGGCCAAGAGACCCAGTACTTC	CASSLGSSGQETQYF
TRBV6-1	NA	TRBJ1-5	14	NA	TGTGCCAGCAGAACTGCGATGGGGAATCAGCCCCAGCATTTT	CASRTAMGNQPQHF
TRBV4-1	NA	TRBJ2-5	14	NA	TGCGCCAGCAGCCAAGATTTCAAGCGAGAGACCCAGTACTTC	CASSQDFKRETQYF
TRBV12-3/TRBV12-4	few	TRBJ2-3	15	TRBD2	TGTGCCAGCAGTTTATGGCTAGCGGGGGCAGATACGCAGTATTTT	CASSLWLAGADTQYF
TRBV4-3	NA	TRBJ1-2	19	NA	TGCGCCAGCAGCCAAGGAACAGGGATACTTGCTGGGGCGACGTATGGCTACACCTTC	CASSQGTGILAGATYGYTF
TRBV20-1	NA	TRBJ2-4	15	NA	TGCAGTGCTAGTACCAGCTCACTAGCCAAAAACATTCAGTACTTC	CSASTSSLAKNIQYF
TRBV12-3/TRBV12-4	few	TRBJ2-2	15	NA	TGTGCCAGCAGTGCCCCGGACAGAGGCACCGGGGAGCTGTTTTTT	CASSAPDRGTGELFF
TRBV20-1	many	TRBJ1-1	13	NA	TGCAGTGCTTGGAAGGGGGGGGACACTGAAGCTTTCTTT	CSAWKGGDTEAFF
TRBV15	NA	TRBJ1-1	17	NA	TGTGCCACCAGCAGAGACCCCTTGCGCCAGGGGATCGCTGAAGCTTTCTTT	CATSRDPLRQGIAEAFF
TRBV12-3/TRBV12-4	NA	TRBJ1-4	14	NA	TGTGCCAGCAGTTTCGTGGGTGTGAGGGAAAAACTGTTTTTT	CASSFVGVREKLFF
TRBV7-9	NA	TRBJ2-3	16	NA	TGTGCCAGCAGCCCCGGGCGACAGAGAAGCACAGATACGCAGTATTTT	CASSPGRQRSTDTQYF
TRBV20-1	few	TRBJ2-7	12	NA	TGCAGTGCTAGATGGCAGCCCTACGAGCAGTACTTC	CSARWQPYEQYF
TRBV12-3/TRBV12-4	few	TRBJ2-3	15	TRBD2	TGTGCCAGCAGTTGGAGAAGCGGGGGACCAGATACGCAGTATTTT	CASSWRSGGPDTQYF
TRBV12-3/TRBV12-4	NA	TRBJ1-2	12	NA	TGTGCCAGCGGCTCCTTCTTCGGGGGCTACACCTTC	CASGSFFGGYTF
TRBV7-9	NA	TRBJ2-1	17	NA	TGTGCCAGCAGCCCAAGAGGGGTCGGGGGCGACTACAATGAGCAGTTCTTC	CASSPRGVGGDYNEQFF
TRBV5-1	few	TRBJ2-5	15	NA	TGCGCCAGCAGCTGGGCAGGACTCCCTCAAGAGACCCAGTACTTC	CASSWAGLPQETQYF
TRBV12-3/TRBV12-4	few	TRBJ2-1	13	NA	TGTGCCAGCAGTTTGGCCCAAGCGGGTGAGCAGTTCTTC	CASSLAQAGEQFF
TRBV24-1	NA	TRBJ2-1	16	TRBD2	TGTGCCACCAGTGATCTCCGGGGGGGGGTCTCGAATGAGCAGTTCTTC	CATSDLRGGVSNEQFF